The 21 T cell receptor beta chains listed next were all sequenced from one sample in a study of T cells in women clearing cervical HPV infection. Sequenced by immunoSEQ multiplex PCR; TCRdb stores in-frame clones only, minus some. Its table records 25,000 to 35,000 clones. Sequencing was performed on blood buffy coat. The receptors come from a woman between 18 and 70 years old with a cervical HPV16 infection that either progressed to CIN3+ or cleared (not recorded which).

The CDR3 DNA, read in part, is TGTGCCAGCAGTTCCCATAGCGGGGGCTCCAAAAACATT. Protein sequence: CASSSHSGGSKNI. The CDR3, in full, reads CASSSHSGGSKNIQYF. The chain is built from TRBV6-2 or TRBV6-3 and TRBJ2-4; 9 nucleotides agree with TRBD2. From the germline J gene comes the end of the CDR3, since the read stops 3 residues before it. Trimming took 4 bases from V and 2 from J; bases not matched to a gene: 6. This CDR3 comprises 16 residues. The germline V gene has CDR1 MNHEY and CDR2 SVGEGT.

As regards this clone: The sequenced fragment ends 3 residues before the CDR3 boundary, so the rest is inferred from the germline J gene. The chain joins TRBV20-1 to TRBJ1-1; D is perhaps TRBD1 (5 bases). The CDR3 contains 14 residues. Germline CDR1 reads DFQATT; CDR2 reads SNEGSKA (reference sequence). The ends were cut back, 7 bases at V and 1 base at J, with 16 bases in the middle. The CDR3 here is CSVAGWRGNTEAFF. The CDR3 DNA, read in part, is TGCAGTGTTGCAGGGTGGAGAGGGAACACTGAA.

As to this clone: One end of the junction varies from germline; a read error may be responsible. The read falls 3 residues short of the CDR3 end, and the missing part is taken from the germline J gene. The chain links TRBV7-9 to TRBJ1-3, with D perhaps matching TRBD1 (5 bases). The germline gives CDR1 SEHNR, CDR2 FQNEAQ (reference sequence). This CDR3 is 14 amino acids long. The covered CDR3 bases are TGTGCCAGCAGCTCAATCGGTACAGGAAACACA. Its protein is CASSSIGTGNT. The entire CDR3 protein reads CASSSIGTGNTIYF.

Worth noting for this clone: The sequence runs out 3 residues before the end of the CDR3; the remainder is reconstructed from the germline J gene. The chain has TRBV7-3 and TRBJ2-1; D may be TRBD2 (5 bases). This CDR3 region has 15 residues. Germline assignment: CDR1 SGHTA and CDR2 FQGTGA. Deletions cut 0 bases from V and 6 bases from J, with 12 bases between. Here the CDR3 reads CASSLTTSAVNEQFF. CDR3 DNA (partial): TGTGCCAGCAGCTTAACGACCTCAGCGGTCAATGAG.

In the case of this clone: The read ends 3 residues before the CDR3 terminus; that terminus is restored from the germline J gene. This specimen includes other DNA sequences encoding the same CDR3. The rearrangement links TRBV5-1 to TRBJ2-5; TRBD2 agrees at 12 bases. The germline V gene encodes CDR1 SGHRS and CDR2 YFSETQ. CDR3 size: 16 residues. The ends lost 3 bases at V and 4 bases at J; junction bases unmatched: 7. CDR3 loop: CASSSGLAGRGETQYF. The CDR3 bases that were read are TGCGCCAGCAGCTCGGGACTAGCGGGTCGAGGAGAGACC.

As regards this clone: The read ends 3 residues early relative to the CDR3; the germline J gene fills the gap. The chain is built from TRBV19 and TRBJ2-2; the match to TRBD1 covers 10 bases. CDR1 and CDR2 from the germline V gene are LNHDA and SQIVND (reference sequence). CDR3 length: 15 residues. CDR3 region: CASSAPGQGSEKLFF. Partial CDR3 DNA: TGTGCCAGTAGTGCGCCGGGACAGGGGAGTGAAAAG.

A remark on this clone: The read ends 3 residues shy of where the CDR3 ends; the end is completed using the germline J gene. J is TRBJ1-5 and V is TRBV20-1; 7 bases are a match to TRBD1. There are 15 residues in the CDR3. With 5 bases clipped from V and 2 bases from J, the junction kept 9 bases outside the gene matches. Per germline, CDR1 DFQATT and CDR2 SNEGSKA (reference sequence). The CDR3 protein is CSAETHGTGNQPQHF. CDR3 DNA (partial): TGCAGTGCTGAGACGCATGGGACAGGCAATCAGCCC.

Remarks on this clone: From the germline J gene comes the end of the CDR3, since the read stops 3 residues before it. The chain couples TRBV30 to TRBJ1-1, with D unclear. V gave up 3 bases and J gave up 1 base, with 9 bases separating them. This CDR3 region has 13 residues. Germline assignment: CDR1 GTSNPN and CDR2 SVGIG (reference sequence). CDR3: CAWSVPGNTEAFF. Partial CDR3 DNA: TGTGCCTGGAGCGTACCAGGGAACACTGAA.

Remarks on this clone: The CDR3 goes on 3 residues after the read ends, and that part is filled in from the germline J gene. This sequence joins TRBV10-3 and TRBJ2-2; 8 bases agree with TRBD2. CDR3 length: 15 residues. Trimming removed 6 bases from V and 8 bases from J; junction bases left unmatched: 11. CDR1 is ENHRY and CDR2 is SYGVKD in the germline V gene. Partial CDR3 DNA: TGTGCCATCAGCAAAGGACTAGCTCCCTCGGGGGAG. It yields the protein CAISKGLAPSGE. The whole CDR3 reads CAISKGLAPSGELFF.

In regard to this clone: Coverage ceases 3 residues before the CDR3 finishes, and the germline J gene fills in the end. The V and J genes are TRBV6-2 or TRBV6-3 and TRBJ1-2; D is perhaps TRBD1 (5 bases). The CDR3 totals 10 residues. Germline V gene sequence: CDR1 MNHEY, CDR2 SVGEGT. The CDR3: CAIGDYDYTF. Incomplete CDR3 DNA: TGTGCCATCGGGGACTACGAC.

With regard to this clone: The junction shows a germline mismatch at one end, possibly a read error. The read falls 3 residues short of the CDR3 end, and the missing part is taken from the germline J gene. This rearrangement joins TRBV7-7 to TRBJ2-1, with D possibly being TRBD1 (6 bases). Germline V CDR1 and CDR2: SSHAT, FNYEAQ (reference sequence). This CDR3 is built from 15 residues. The CDR3 sequence: CASSLGTPSYNEQFF. Partial CDR3 DNA: TGTGCTAGCAGCCTAGGGACACCCTCCTACAATGAG.

Comments on this clone: The CDR3 extends 3 residues past the end of the read, so its final part is completed from the germline J gene. The chain is built from TRBV29-1 and TRBJ2-1; TRBD1 might be the D (6 bases). Looked up from germline, CDR1 is SQVTM and CDR2 is ANQGSEA. This CDR3 spans 15 amino acids. Trimming removed 2 bases at V and 4 bases at J, with 15 bases between. Here the CDR3 reads CSVESWTVAYNEQFF. CDR3 bases read: TGCAGCGTTGAAAGCTGGACAGTAGCGTACAATGAG.

Turning to this clone: The read is 3 residues too short to cover the CDR3 end, so that end is filled in from the germline J gene. The chain has TRBV10-3 and TRBJ1-2; D unresolved. Trimming removed 6 bases at V and 4 bases at J, with 12 bases between. The CDR3 length is 13 residues. Germline-derived CDR1 and CDR2 are ENHRY and SYGVKD. The sequenced CDR3 bases are TGTGCCATCAGGGACTTATCCGGCTATGGC. Residues: CAIRDLSGYG. The whole CDR3 region reads CAIRDLSGYGYTF.

For this clone: The sequence runs out 3 residues before the end of the CDR3; the remainder is reconstructed from the germline J gene. J is TRBJ2-2 and V is TRBV11-2, with 7 bases that match TRBD1. The CDR3 spans 15 residues. With V trimmed by 8 bases and J by 2 bases, 8 bases remained unmatched. The germline V gene encodes CDR1 SGHAT and CDR2 FQNNGV. The sequenced CDR3 bases are TGTGCCAGCGGACAGGTAACTGCTAACACCGGGGAG. The encoded protein is CASGQVTANTGE. The whole CDR3 region reads CASGQVTANTGELFF.

In the case of this clone: The read ends 3 residues shy of where the CDR3 ends; the end is completed using the germline J gene. This chain uses TRBV12-3 or TRBV12-4 with TRBJ2-2, with 7 positions matching TRBD1. The CDR3 totals 16 residues. The part of the CDR3 DNA that was read is TGTGCCAGCAGCCCAGGACAGGAGATCGGTAATGAAAAG. This sequence encodes CASSPGQEIGNEK. Given in full, the CDR3 is CASSPGQEIGNEKLFF.

For this clone: The CDR3 is cut off 3 residues early in the read; its end comes from the germline J gene. V gene TRBV19 combines with J gene TRBJ1-2; TRBD1 might be the D (6 bases). Per the germline V gene, CDR1 is LNHDA and CDR2 is SQIVND (reference sequence). The CDR3 spans 17 residues. With 3 bases removed from V and 0 bases from J, the gap between germline ends came to 17 bases. CDR3 bases read: TGTGCCAGTAGTATTTGGGGGGGCGGCCCATCTAACTATGGC. Translation gives CASSIWGGGPSNYG. The entire CDR3 protein is CASSIWGGGPSNYGYTF.

Comment on this clone: The CDR3 end is not reached by the read, which stops 3 residues before it; the germline J gene fills it in. J is TRBJ2-2 and V is TRBV12-3 or TRBV12-4; possibly TRBD1 for D (6 bases). The CDR3 totals 15 residues. Trimming pared 5 bases from V and 5 bases from J, leaving 15 bases between. CDR3 DNA, as far as it was read: TGTGCCAGCAGTCCCCGGACAGAGTATACCGGGGAG. Translating it yields CASSPRTEYTGE. The CDR3 reads in full as CASSPRTEYTGELFF.

Turning to this clone: The CDR3 extends 3 residues past the end of the read, so its final part is completed from the germline J gene. The gene calls are TRBV14 and TRBJ1-6, with 10 bases identical to TRBD1. Germline loops: CDR1 SGHDN, CDR2 FVKESK. The CDR3 totals 13 residues. The CDR3 loop is CASSRDRGLSLHF. The part of the CDR3 DNA that was read is TGTGCCAGCAGCCGAGACAGGGGGCTATCC.

The CDR3 spells CASSLVTSGRAQYF. The sequenced part of the CDR3 DNA is TGTGCCAGCAGCTTAGTTACTAGCGGGAGGGCG. This chain joins TRBV7-2 and TRBJ2-3, with 13 bases lining up with TRBD2. The read halts 3 residues ahead of the CDR3 end, with the missing end drawn from the germline J gene. Germline CDR1 is SGHTA and CDR2 is FQGNSA. This CDR3 is 14 amino acids long.

Worth noting for this clone: From the germline J gene comes the end of the CDR3, since the read stops 3 residues before it. The chain has TRBV7-3 and TRBJ1-4; a possible D gene is TRBD1 (5 bases). This CDR3 spans 13 amino acids. Per germline, CDR1 SGHTA and CDR2 FQGTGA. Partial CDR3 DNA: TGTGCCAGCAGCTTGGGGCAGGATTCACCA. It yields the protein CASSLGQDSP. The entire CDR3 protein is CASSLGQDSPLFF.

CDR3 protein: CASSLLGENIQYF. CDR3 DNA, as far as it was read: TGTGCCAGCAGCCTTCTCGGTGAAAACATT. The rearrangement links TRBV9 to TRBJ2-4; D not resolved. Coverage ceases 3 residues before the CDR3 finishes, and the germline J gene fills in the end. Trimming took 4 bases from V and 5 from J, leaving 10 bases between them. The germline V gene has CDR1 SGDLS and CDR2 YYNGEE. The CDR3 spans 13 residues.